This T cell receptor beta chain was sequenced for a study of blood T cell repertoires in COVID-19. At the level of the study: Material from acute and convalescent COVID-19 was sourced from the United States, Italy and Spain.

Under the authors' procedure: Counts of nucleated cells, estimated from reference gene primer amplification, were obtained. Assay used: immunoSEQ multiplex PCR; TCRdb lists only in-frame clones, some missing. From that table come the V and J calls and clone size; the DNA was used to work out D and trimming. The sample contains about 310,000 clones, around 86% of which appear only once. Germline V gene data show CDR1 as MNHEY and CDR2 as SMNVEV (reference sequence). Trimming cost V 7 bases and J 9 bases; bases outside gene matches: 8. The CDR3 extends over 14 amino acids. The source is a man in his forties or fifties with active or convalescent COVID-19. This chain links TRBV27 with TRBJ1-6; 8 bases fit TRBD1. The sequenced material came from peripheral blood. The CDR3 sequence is CASTVDRASSPLHF. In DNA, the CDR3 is TGTGCCAGCACCGTGGACAGGGCGAGTTCACCCCTCCACTTT.